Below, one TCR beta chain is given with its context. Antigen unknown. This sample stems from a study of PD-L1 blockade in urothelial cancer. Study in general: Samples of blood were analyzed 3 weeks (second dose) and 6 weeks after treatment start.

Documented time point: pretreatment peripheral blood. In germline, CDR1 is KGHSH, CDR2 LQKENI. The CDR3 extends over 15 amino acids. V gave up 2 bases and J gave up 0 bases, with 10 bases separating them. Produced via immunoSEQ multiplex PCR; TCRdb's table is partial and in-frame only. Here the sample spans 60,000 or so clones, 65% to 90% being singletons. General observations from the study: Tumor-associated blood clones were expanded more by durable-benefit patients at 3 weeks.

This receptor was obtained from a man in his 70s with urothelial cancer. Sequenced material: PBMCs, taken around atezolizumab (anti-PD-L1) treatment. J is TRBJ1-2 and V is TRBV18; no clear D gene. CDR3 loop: CASSPTGTANYGYTF. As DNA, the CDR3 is TGTGCCAGCTCACCAACCGGTACGGCTAACTATGGCTACACCTTC.